Detailed here is one T cell receptor (beta chain). Its antigen remains unidentified. Clones were sequenced by immunoSEQ multiplex PCR, and TCRdb holds only the in-frame ones, with some missing. The sample carries roughly 15,000 clones, around 80% recorded once. The sample comes from a study of OX40 agonist ivuxolimab in advanced cancers. Study details: Participants, 75% to 85% male, averaged around 64 years of age, ranging from about 20 to 79. Findings and caveats of the study: Expanded peripheral T cell antigen specificity was not determined. Clonal expansion by week 6 occurred in CD4+ and CD8+ blood T cells (at 0.1 to 3.0 mg/kg).

V was pared by 0 bases and J by 7 bases, with 5 bases between. This CDR3 is built from 13 residues. Germline values: CDR1 SGHDT, CDR2 YYEEEE. The chain has TRBV5-6 and TRBJ1-6, with D unclear. The sample here was CD4+ or CD8+ T cells sorted from blood, taken in a trial of the OX40 agonist ivuxolimab. This receptor was identified in an adult with an advanced solid tumor such as melanoma, head and neck, liver or kidney cancer. CDR3 sequence (DNA): TGTGCCAGCAGCTTGGGAGTAAATTCACCCCTCCACTTT. Translated, it gives CASSLGVNSPLHF.